One and the same sample provided the 25 T cell receptor beta chains below, sequenced in a study of beta chain features in type 1 diabetes. Expressed TCRB transcripts were sequenced because the isolated RNA had all been reverse transcribed beforehand. Assay: immunoSEQ multiplex PCR; the TCRdb copy retains only in-frame clones and omits some. The sample has roughly 300,000 clones; 6.5% to 10% are singletons. Sequences were obtained from central memory CD4+ T cells from blood. All receptors derive from a woman under 30 in good health.

The gene calls are TRBV9 and TRBJ2-7; 9 bases align to TRBD1. Germline trimming cut 2 bases from V and 6 bases from J; bases unmatched to any gene: 6. Per germline, CDR1 SGDLS and CDR2 YYNGEE. The CDR3 is 14 residues long. The CDR3 loop reads CASSVSGQGGEQYF. Here the CDR3 DNA reads TGTGCCAGCAGCGTCTCGGGACAGGGAGGCGAGCAGTACTTC.

The table lists this clone with a few counts. The V gene is TRBV15, the J gene TRBJ1-5; 10 bases align to TRBD1. The CDR3 runs to 15 residues. V gave up 5 bases and J gave up 7 bases; unmatched junction bases: 8. The germline V gene encodes CDR1 LNHNV and CDR2 YYDKDF (reference sequence). In DNA, the CDR3 is TGTGCCACCAGCTCCGACAGGGGGCCAGGACAGCCCCAGCATTTT. Protein product: CATSSDRGPGQPQHF.

The chain uses TRBV28 and TRBJ2-3, with 9 bases identical to TRBD2. The V gene's germline CDR1 is MDHEN and CDR2 SYDVKM. Germline trimming cut 8 bases from V and 4 bases from J; bases unmatched to any gene: 10. The CDR3 has 15 residues. The CDR3 nucleotides read TGTGCCAGCCGGAAACTTAGCGGGAGATCAGATACGCAGTATTTT. Encoded protein: CASRKLSGRSDTQYF. The variable domain in full, completed from reference TRBV28 and TRBJ2-3, reads DVKVTQSSRYLVKRTGEKVFLECVQDMDHENMFWYRQDPGLGLRLIYFSYDVKMKEKGDIPEGYSVSREKKERFSLILESASTNQTSMYLCASRKLSGRSDTQYFGPGTRLTVL.

Concerning this clone itself: Other DNA sequences in the same sample also yield this CDR3. The chain carries TRBV4-2 and TRBJ2-7, with 8 bases that match TRBD2. This CDR3 region has 14 residues. Germline CDR1 is LGHNA and CDR2 is YNFKEQ. Trimming removed 5 bases from V and 2 bases from J; junction bases left unmatched: 5. The CDR3 DNA is TGTGCCAGCAGCTTGATAGCGGGACCCTACGAGCAGTACTTC. Protein: CASSLIAGPYEQYF.

This clone has a count of ten or more. The V and J genes are TRBV28 and TRBJ2-6; 9 bases agree with TRBD2. The CDR3 is made up of 16 amino acids. Germline V gives CDR1 MDHEN, CDR2 SYDVKM. V shed 6 bases and J 9 bases; nucleotides not matched to a gene: 12. Here the CDR3 DNA reads TGTGCCAGCAGCAGGCATTCTAGCGGGGCCGGCAACGTCCTGACTTTC. Translating it yields CASSRHSSGAGNVLTF. The full variable domain, in which reference TRBV28 and TRBJ2-6 provide the parts outside the CDR3, is DVKVTQSSRYLVKRTGEKVFLECVQDMDHENMFWYRQDPGLGLRLIYFSYDVKMKEKGDIPEGYSVSREKKERFSLILESASTNQTSMYLCASSRHSSGAGNVLTFGAGSRLTVL.

The genes are TRBV4-2 and TRBJ1-4; D remains ambiguous. The CDR3 length is 12 residues. From germline, CDR1 is LGHNA and CDR2 YNFKEQ. Deletions cut 4 bases from V and 7 bases from J, with 7 bases between. In nucleotides, the CDR3 is TGTGCCAGCAGCCCCGAGACTGAAAAACTGTTTTTT. It yields the protein CASSPETEKLFF.

This clone has more than one count but fewer than ten. The rearrangement joins TRBV12-1 to TRBJ2-1; the table's D call of TRBD2 was not tested on the DNA. TRBV12-1 is listed as a pseudogene. The CDR3 totals 15 residues. This chain's CDR3 is CASSYRSSSSDEQFF. The CDR3 DNA reads TGTGCCAGCAGCTATCGGAGTTCTTCCTCCGATGAGCAGTTCTTC.

This rearrangement joins TRBV27 to TRBJ1-1, with D uncertain. Looked up from germline, CDR1 is MNHEY and CDR2 is SMNVEV (reference sequence). The CDR3 totals 14 residues. V lost 5 bases and J 2 bases, leaving 12 bases between the germline ends. The CDR3 is CASSDPNRNTEAFF. The CDR3, as DNA: TGTGCCAGCAGTGACCCGAACAGAAACACTGAAGCTTTCTTT.

The chain carries TRBV7-9 and TRBJ1-2; D may be TRBD1 (6 bases). Germline loops: CDR1 SEHNR, CDR2 FQNEAQ (reference sequence). The CDR3 length is 12 residues. Trimming took 5 bases from V and 6 from J, leaving 10 bases between them. CDR3 DNA: TGTGCCAGCAGCCCCCAGGGGAATGGCTACACCTTC. It codes for CASSPQGNGYTF.

Concerning this clone: A much larger clone lies one base from this, so it may be a read error. The same CDR3 arises from other DNA sequences in this sample as well. The chain is built from TRBV7-2 and TRBJ2-3; no clear D gene. Germline values: CDR1 SGHTA, CDR2 FQGNSA. V gave up 1 base and J gave up 4 bases, with 6 bases separating them. There are 13 residues in the CDR3. CDR3 in amino acids: CASSLGWADTQYF. The CDR3 DNA reads TGTGCCAGCAGCTTAGGCTGGGCAGATACGCAGTATTTT.

The V gene is TRBV7-2, the J gene TRBJ2-2; unclear D gene. This CDR3 has 11 residues. Germline assignment: CDR1 SGHTA and CDR2 FQGNSA. V was clipped by 4 bases and J by 7 bases, with 4 bases between them. The CDR3 DNA follows: TGTGCCAGCAGCTCCGGCGGGGAGCTGTTTTTT. Protein product: CASSSGGELFF. The variable domain in full, completed from reference TRBV7-2 and TRBJ2-2, reads GAGVSQSPSNKVTEKGKDVELRCDPISGHTALYWYRQSLGQGLEFLIYFQGNSAPDKSGLPSDRFSAERTGGSVSTLTIQRTQQEDSAVYLCASSSGGELFFGEGSRLTVL.

J is TRBJ1-1 and V is TRBV7-9; D unresolved. CDR1 and CDR2 (germline): SEHNR, FQNEAQ (reference sequence). This CDR3 is 14 amino acids long. Trimming left V 5 bases short and J 1 base short, with 11 bases between. CDR3 sequence reads: CASSQITANTEAFF. The CDR3 nucleotides are TGTGCCAGCAGCCAGATTACAGCGAACACTGAAGCTTTCTTT.

J is TRBJ2-3 and V is TRBV4-2; 8 nucleotides align to TRBD1. With 2 bases clipped from V and 2 bases from J, the junction kept 9 bases outside the gene matches. Germline V gives CDR1 LGHNA, CDR2 YNFKEQ. CDR3 length: 17 residues. The CDR3 DNA sequence: TGTGCCAGCAGCCAAACCCGACAGGGGCTCAACACAGATACGCAGTATTTT. This codes for CASSQTRQGLNTDTQYF.

The table lists this clone with a few counts. V usage is TRBV6-7 and J usage is TRBJ2-7; a weak D match, TRBD2 (6 bases). TRBV6-7 is classed as an ORF, of uncertain function. CDR3 length equals 13 residues. V lost 8 bases and J 12 bases, leaving 23 bases between the germline ends. The CDR3 reads CASSSDGDLQGYF. As DNA, the CDR3 is TGTGCCAGCTCAAGCGACGGGGACTTGCAAGGGTACTTC.

This clone was counted a few times. The rearrangement links TRBV5-1 to TRBJ2-5; the D gene is possibly TRBD1 (5 bases). The tail of the sequence fits TRBJ2-7 better, so the J call may be wrong. The V gene's germline CDR1 is SGHRS and CDR2 YFSETQ. The CDR3 has 14 amino acids. CDR3 protein: CASSLNGAVDEQYF. The CDR3 coding sequence is TGCGCCAGCAGCTTGAATGGGGCTGTAGACGAGCAGTACTTC.

This chain uses TRBV28 with TRBJ1-4; TRBD1 might be the D (6 bases). CDR1 and CDR2 (germline): MDHEN, SYDVKM. V was clipped by 10 bases and J by 3 bases, with 21 bases between them. This CDR3 contains 16 residues. The CDR3 DNA follows: TGTGCCACCACAGTACATGGGGGGCTGGCTAATGAAAAACTGTTTTTT. The encoded protein is CATTVHGGLANEKLFF.

This chain connects TRBV2 to TRBJ2-7; the match to TRBD1 covers 10 bases. Germline V gene data show CDR1 as SNHLY and CDR2 as FYNNEI. The CDR3 length is 15 residues. V lost 9 bases, J lost 6 bases, and 14 bases stayed unmatched. CDR3 nucleotide sequence: TGTGCCAGTCGCCCCCTGGGACAGGGGACGGTCGAGCAGTACTTC. Its translation is CASRPLGQGTVEQYF.

This clone was seen more than once but under ten times. This CDR3 is also generated by other DNA sequences in the sample. This chain connects TRBV4-2 to TRBJ2-3; D unresolved. The CDR3 loop spans 13 amino acids. V was pared by 0 bases and J by 6 bases, with 7 bases between. CDR1 and CDR2 (germline): LGHNA, YNFKEQ. This CDR3 reads CASSQDVGDTQYF. The CDR3 bases are TGTGCCAGCAGCCAAGATGTGGGTGATACGCAGTATTTT.

This clone was observed a few times. An end of the junction differs from the germline gene, which may be a read error. The chain employs TRBV4-1 and TRBJ2-5, with 11 bases matching TRBD2. The CDR3 consists of 17 residues. CDR1 MGHRA and CDR2 YSYEKL come from the germline V gene. The chain's CDR3 is CASSQVLAGVLQEPQYF. The CDR3 DNA reads as TGCGCCAGCAGCCAAGTACTAGCGGGAGTCCTCCAAGAGCCCCAGTACTTC.

The CDR3 sequence: CASSLAGGHNEQFF. The CDR3 DNA reads as TGTGCCAGCAGCTTAGCGGGAGGGCACAATGAGCAGTTCTTC. The chain has TRBV7-8 and TRBJ2-1, with TRBD2 identical over 7 bases. V dropped 0 bases and J dropped 5; count of bases not matched to a gene: 1. CDR3 length equals 14 residues. Germline V gives CDR1 SGHVS, CDR2 FQNEAQ.

V gene TRBV4-2 combines with J gene TRBJ2-5; D is perhaps TRBD2 (6 bases). The V end lost 4 bases, the J end lost 9 bases, and 24 bases lay between the germline ends. Germline CDR1 is LGHNA and CDR2 is YNFKEQ. The length of the CDR3 is 16 residues. The CDR3 bases are TGTGCCAGCAGCCTCAACCTTGCTAGCGCCGGGGCCGCCCAGTACTTC. As protein: CASSLNLASAGAAQYF.

The V and J genes are TRBV21-1 and TRBJ1-5; the D call of TRBD1 is as the table states it, not checked on the DNA. TRBV21-1 is listed as a pseudogene. The CDR3 totals 15 residues. The CDR3 is CASSYRGRGNQPQHF. CDR3 DNA sequence: TGTGCCAGCAGCTACAGGGGTAGGGGCAATCAGCCCCAGCATTTT.

This clone was seen more than once but under ten times. The CDR3 DNA reads TGTGCCAGCGCTGCGGGGGCAGGAACTGAAGCTTTCTTT. Its translation: CASAAGAGTEAFF. This chain joins TRBV6-1 and TRBJ1-1; maybe TRBD1 (6 bases). The CDR3 totals 13 residues. The germline CDR1 and CDR2 sequences are MNHNS and SASEGT. V was clipped by 8 bases and J by 5 bases, with 15 bases between them.

Points on this clone: At the DNA level, this CDR3 is encoded by other sequences in the same sample as well. This sequence joins TRBV7-3 and TRBJ1-1; no definite D call. This CDR3 contains 13 residues. Per the germline V gene, CDR1 is SGHTA and CDR2 is FQGTGA. The V and J ends lost 4 bases and 1 base respectively, with 7 bases between them. The CDR3 reads CASSSDRNTEAFF. As DNA, the CDR3 is TGTGCCAGCAGCTCGGACCGGAACACTGAAGCTTTCTTT.

This clone was observed once. The V call is TRBV5-1, the J call TRBJ2-5; 7 bases are shared with TRBD2. J was trimmed by 5 bases and V by 0 bases; bases with no gene match: 7. The CDR3 extends over 15 amino acids. Germline CDR1 reads SGHRS; CDR2 reads YFSETQ. CDR3 in amino acids: CASSLGTRSEETQYF. The CDR3 DNA sequence: TGCGCCAGCAGCTTGGGGACTAGGAGCGAGGAGACCCAGTACTTC. The whole variable domain, remainder taken from reference TRBV5-1 and TRBJ2-5, is KAGVTQTPRYLIKTRGQQVTLSCSPISGHRSVSWYQQTPGQGLQFLFEYFSETQRNKGNFPGRFSGRQFSNSRSEMNVSTLELGDSALYLCASSLGTRSEETQYFGPGTRLLVL.